This T cell receptor beta chain was identified during a study of blood T cell repertoires in COVID-19. Study background: Specimens from acute and convalescent COVID-19 originated in the United States, Italy and Spain.

V dropped 4 bases and J dropped 4 bases, with 10 bases sitting between them. Germline values: CDR1 ENHRY, CDR2 SYGVKD. This CDR3 has 13 residues. Authors' data handling: Amplification of reference gene primers provided the estimated nucleated cell counts. Produced via immunoSEQ multiplex PCR; TCRdb's table is partial and in-frame only. The DNA gave D and trimming, while V, J and clone size come from that table. Altogether under 50,000 clones are present, about 90% being singletons, with the ten largest covering 12%. The origin of this receptor is a human donor in a cohort sampled during active COVID-19. The V gene is TRBV10-3, the J gene TRBJ2-5, with unresolved D. The sample taken for sequencing was peripheral blood. Written as DNA, the CDR3 is TGTGCCATCAGTGTTCACGCCGGAGAGACCCAGTACTTC. Translating gives CAISVHAGETQYF.